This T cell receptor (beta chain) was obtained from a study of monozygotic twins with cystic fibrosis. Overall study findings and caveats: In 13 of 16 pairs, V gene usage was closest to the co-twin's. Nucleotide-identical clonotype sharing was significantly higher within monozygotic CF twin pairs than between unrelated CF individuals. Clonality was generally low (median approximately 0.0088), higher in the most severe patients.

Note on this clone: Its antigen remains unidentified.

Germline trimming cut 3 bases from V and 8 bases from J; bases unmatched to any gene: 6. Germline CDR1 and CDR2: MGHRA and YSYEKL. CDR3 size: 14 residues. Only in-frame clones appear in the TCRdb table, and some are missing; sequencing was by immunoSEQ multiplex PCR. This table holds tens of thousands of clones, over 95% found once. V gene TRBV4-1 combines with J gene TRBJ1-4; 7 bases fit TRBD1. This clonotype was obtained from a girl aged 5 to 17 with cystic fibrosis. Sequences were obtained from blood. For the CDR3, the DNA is TGCGCCAGCAGCCAGACAGGGTTTGGGGAAAAACTGTTTTTT. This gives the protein CASSQTGFGEKLFF.